A single sample is the source of the 10 T cell receptor beta chains below, sequenced in a study of shared clonotypes between healthy human individuals. Sequencing used immunoSEQ multiplex PCR; TCRdb keeps in-frame clones, though not all of them. Here the sample spans about 1.5 million clones, roughly 96% being singletons. The sample consisted of naive CD4+ T cells sorted from blood. Specified subset: CD45RA+ positively selected. These receptors all stem from a man aged 25 to 45 in good health.

This sequence joins TRBV29-1 and TRBJ2-6; D unresolved. The CDR3 extends over 10 amino acids. The germline V gene encodes CDR1 SQVTM and CDR2 ANQGSEA. CDR3 in amino acids: CSSGANVLTF. CDR3 nucleotides: TGCAGTTCTGGGGCCAACGTCCTGACTTTC.

V gene TRBV6-1 combines with J gene TRBJ1-4; D is uncertain. CDR1 MNHNS and CDR2 SASEGT come from the germline V gene. The CDR3 is 15 residues long. V lost 4 bases and J lost 4, with 13 bases in between. The CDR3 is CASSARQPGNEKLFF. The CDR3 coding sequence is TGTGCCAGCAGTGCGCGCCAGCCCGGTAATGAAAAACTGTTTTTT.

The genes are TRBV10-3 and TRBJ1-1, with 7 bases lining up with TRBD1. Germline V lookup: CDR1 ENHRY, CDR2 SYGVKD. The junction had 5 bases not matched to a gene; V was cut back by 7 bases and J by 0 bases. The CDR3 is made up of 14 amino acids. CDR3 amino acids: CAITPGGLNTEAFF. In DNA form, the CDR3 reads TGTGCCATCACCCCAGGGGGATTGAACACTGAAGCTTTCTTT.

Here the CDR3 DNA reads TGCGCCAGCAGCTTGGCCGGGGAGAGGGGTGAAAAACTGTTTTTT. Translation gives CASSLAGERGEKLFF. This chain uses TRBV5-1 with TRBJ1-4, with D possibly matching TRBD1 (5 bases). This CDR3 spans 15 amino acids. Germline V gives CDR1 SGHRS, CDR2 YFSETQ. V was pared by 0 bases and J by 7 bases, with 13 bases between. Complete variable domain (other parts from reference TRBV5-1 and TRBJ1-4): KAGVTQTPRYLIKTRGQQVTLSCSPISGHRSVSWYQQTPGQGLQFLFEYFSETQRNKGNFPGRFSGRQFSNSRSEMNVSTLELGDSALYLCASSLAGERGEKLFFGSGTQLSVL.

The rearrangement links TRBV28 to TRBJ2-7, with 8 bases fitting TRBD1. Germline V gene data show CDR1 as MDHEN and CDR2 as SYDVKM. V dropped 6 bases and J dropped 0; count of bases not matched to a gene: 7. This CDR3 has 15 residues. CDR3 nucleotide sequence: TGTGCCAGCAGGGCGTCGGGACAGGCCTCCTACGAGCAGTACTTC. Translating gives CASRASGQASYEQYF.

A single count supports this clone. V is TRBV27 and J is TRBJ2-1; D could derive from TRBD1 or TRBD2 (6 bases each). With 5 bases removed from V and 2 bases from J, the gap between germline ends came to 16 bases. The CDR3 runs 16 residues. Looked up from germline, CDR1 is MNHEY and CDR2 is SMNVEV (reference sequence). The CDR3 is CASSARGGTTYNEQFF. The CDR3 region has the DNA TGTGCCAGCAGTGCGCGAGGGGGGACAACCTACAATGAGCAGTTCTTC.

The chain joins TRBV29-1 to TRBJ2-7, with 8 bases lining up with TRBD1. The V segment lost 7 bases and the J segment 7 bases; nucleotides outside the gene matches: 15. The CDR3 is 14 residues long. The germline V gene has CDR1 SQVTM and CDR2 ANQGSEA. The CDR3, as DNA: TGCAGCGGGAGGACAGGGTGGTCCCCATCGGAGCAGTACTTC. It is translated as CSGRTGWSPSEQYF.

Concerning this clone: The identical CDR3 is also encoded by other nucleotide sequences in the sample. The gene calls are TRBV5-1 and TRBJ2-7; D is possibly TRBD1 (6 bases). In germline, CDR1 is SGHRS, CDR2 YFSETQ. The CDR3 contains 14 residues. Trimming removed 4 bases from V and 1 base from J, with 12 bases in between. The CDR3 is CASSLGTSSYEQYF. The CDR3 bases are TGCGCCAGCAGCCTCGGGACAAGTTCCTACGAGCAGTACTTC.

The gene calls are TRBV7-8 and TRBJ2-7, with 9 bases lining up with TRBD1. V was pared by 7 bases and J by 6 bases, with 10 bases of the junction left unmatched. The CDR3 sequence is 14 residues long. Germline V CDR1 and CDR2: SGHVS, FQNEAQ. CDR3 sequence reads: CASTGTGIVGEQYF. The CDR3 DNA is TGTGCCAGCACTGGGACAGGGATCGTGGGCGAGCAGTACTTC.

V usage is TRBV27 and J usage is TRBJ2-1, with D perhaps TRBD2 (5 bases). The CDR3 has 14 amino acids. The V end lost 10 bases, the J end lost 3 bases, and 16 bases lay between the germline ends. Germline V gene sequence: CDR1 MNHEY, CDR2 SMNVEV (reference sequence). CDR3 sequence reads: CATQAGGGYNEQFF. The CDR3 coding sequence is TGTGCCACTCAGGCGGGCGGTGGCTACAATGAGCAGTTCTTC.